The 22 T cell receptor beta chains below come from one sample, sequenced in a study of T cells after yellow fever vaccination. TCRdb re-analysed the 5' RACE reads in MiXCR, keeping a single row per CDR3 protein. The data show approximately 340,000 distinct CDR3 sequences, 7.5% to 9% seen once. The sample here was PBMCs, taken on the day of the first yellow fever vaccination. All receptors come from a man younger than 30 who received the YFV17D yellow fever vaccine.

This clonotype came up a few times. The chain combines TRBV20-1 with TRBJ2-1, with D perhaps TRBD1 or TRBD2 (6 bases each). V gave up 3 bases and J gave up 4 bases, with 10 bases separating them. The germline V gene has CDR1 DFQATT and CDR2 SNEGSKA (reference sequence). The CDR3 spans 13 residues. The CDR3 DNA is TGCAGTGCTAGTGGGGGGCAATACAATGAGCAGTTCTTC. Translation gives CSASGGQYNEQFF.

This clonotype was counted only a few times. V and J are TRBV29-1 and TRBJ2-1; D perhaps matches TRBD2 (5 bases). V was clipped by 0 bases and J by 2 bases, with 14 bases between them. CDR1 and CDR2 (germline): SQVTM, ANQGSEA. This CDR3 region has 16 residues. DNA of the CDR3: TGCAGCGTTGAAGATCCGGGGTATGGGGCCTACAATGAGCAGTTCTTC. This encodes CSVEDPGYGAYNEQFF.

The chain's CDR3 is CASIRAGGYEQFF. The DNA of the CDR3 is TGTGCCAGCATCCGGGCAGGGGGCTATGAGCAGTTCTTC. This sequence joins TRBV12-3 or TRBV12-4 and TRBJ2-1, with 8 bases that match TRBD1. The CDR3 length is 13 residues. With 7 bases clipped from V and 8 bases from J, the junction kept 7 bases outside the gene matches.

This clonotype was observed a handful of times. V and J are TRBV7-2 and TRBJ2-5; possible D gene TRBD2, 6 bases. The CDR3 consists of 16 residues. Germline-derived CDR1 and CDR2 are SGHTA and FQGNSA. The ends were cut back, 3 bases at V and 5 bases at J, with 19 bases in the middle. CDR3 protein: CASSFRTTSSWETQYF. DNA of the CDR3: TGTGCCAGCAGCTTCCGAACGACTAGTAGTTGGGAGACCCAGTACTTC.

The genes are TRBV29-1 and TRBJ2-3; D uncertain. Per germline, CDR1 SQVTM and CDR2 ANQGSEA. Between the trimmed V and J ends, which lost 4 bases and 5 bases, there was a span of 22 bases. The CDR3 extends over 16 amino acids. The DNA for the CDR3 is TGCAGCGTTGTTTTAAGACACCATCAACAGAGAGATACGCAGTATTTT. Translation: CSVVLRHHQQRDTQYF.

The V and J genes are TRBV6-5 and TRBJ2-1; weak D call: TRBD2 (6 bases). The germline gives CDR1 MNHEY, CDR2 SVGAGI. Between the trimmed V and J ends, which lost 0 bases and 15 bases, there was a span of 12 bases. The CDR3 contains 12 residues. CDR3 in DNA: TGTGCCAGCAGTTACTCATCGGGAGTCTGGTTCTTC. Protein: CASSYSSGVWFF.

This clonotype has a count of ten or more. The rearrangement uses TRBV7-9 and TRBJ2-4, with TRBD2 matching over 7 bases. CDR1 SEHNR and CDR2 FQNEAQ come from the germline V gene (reference sequence). The CDR3 has 16 residues. V lost 2 bases, J lost 0 bases, and 4 bases stayed unmatched. CDR3 residues: CASSLSSGVAKNIQYF. The CDR3 nucleotides read TGTGCCAGCAGCTTATCTAGCGGAGTAGCCAAAAACATTCAGTACTTC.

The V and J genes are TRBV5-1 and TRBJ2-3; D is unclear. V gave up 7 bases and J gave up 0 bases, with 15 bases separating them. CDR3 length: 15 amino acids. In germline, CDR1 is SGHRS, CDR2 YFSETQ. The chain's CDR3 is CASAPDGPSTDTQYF. CDR3 nucleotides: TGCGCCAGCGCCCCTGACGGACCTAGCACAGATACGCAGTATTTT. The full variable domain, rest sourced from reference TRBV5-1 and TRBJ2-3, is KAGVTQTPRYLIKTRGQQVTLSCSPISGHRSVSWYQQTPGQGLQFLFEYFSETQRNKGNFPGRFSGRQFSNSRSEMNVSTLELGDSALYLCASAPDGPSTDTQYFGPGTRLTVL.

This clonotype appeared a few times. The CDR3 sequence is CASSLLGGGGNQPQHF. Here the CDR3 DNA reads TGTGCCAGCAGTTTACTAGGAGGTGGGGGCAATCAGCCCCAGCATTTT. The V call is TRBV7-2, the J call TRBJ1-5; D is ambiguous. The V and J ends lost 6 bases and 2 bases respectively, with 17 bases between them. CDR1 SGHTA and CDR2 FQGNSA come from the germline V gene. The CDR3 runs 16 residues.

This clonotype was counted many times. The gene calls are TRBV6-2 or TRBV6-3 and TRBJ1-6; D unresolved. Germline CDR1 MNHEY, CDR2 SVGEGT. CDR3 length equals 13 residues. V lost 6 bases, J lost 8 bases, and 11 bases lay in between. CDR3 sequence reads: CASSLGPDSPLHF. The CDR3 region has the DNA TGTGCCAGCAGCCTAGGACCAGATTCACCCCTCCACTTT.

The V gene is TRBV20-1, the J gene TRBJ1-4, with D uncertain. This CDR3 contains 13 residues. Germline CDR1 is DFQATT and CDR2 is SNEGSKA (reference sequence). The V gene lost 4 bases and the J gene lost 7 bases, with 13 bases spanning the gap. This CDR3 reads CSAIAVTGEKLFF. CDR3 in DNA: TGCAGTGCTATTGCCGTTACGGGTGAAAAACTGTTTTTT.

This clonotype was detected only a few times. V gene TRBV5-1 combines with J gene TRBJ2-1; 7 bases align to TRBD2. Germline assignment: CDR1 SGHRS and CDR2 YFSETQ. The CDR3 totals 11 residues. V dropped 5 bases and J dropped 10; count of bases not matched to a gene: 3. Written as DNA, the CDR3 is TGCGCCAGCAGAACTAGCGACGAGCAGTTCTTC. This encodes CASRTSDEQFF.

This clonotype came up a few times. The chain uses TRBV10-3 and TRBJ2-1, with 10 bases identical to TRBD2. CDR3 length: 16 residues. With V trimmed by 3 bases and J by 6 bases, 8 bases remained unmatched. The germline V gene has CDR1 ENHRY and CDR2 SYGVKD. CDR3 sequence (DNA): TGTGCCATCAGTGACCGTCTTAGCGGGGGGTTCAATGAGCAGTTCTTC. Its protein is CAISDRLSGGFNEQFF.

This clonotype showed up just a few times. This chain links TRBV2 with TRBJ1-1; TRBD1 matches at 7 bases. J lost 7 bases, V lost 7 bases, and 9 bases had no gene match. From germline, CDR1 is SNHLY and CDR2 FYNNEI. The CDR3 runs to 13 residues. CDR3 amino acids: CASMRQGTNEAFF. CDR3 bases: TGTGCCAGCATGCGACAGGGAACAAATGAAGCTTTCTTT. The whole variable domain, remainder taken from reference TRBV2 and TRBJ1-1, is EPEVTQTPSHQVTQMGQEVILRCVPISNHLYFYWYRQILGQKVEFLVSFYNNEISEKSEIFDDQFSVERPDGSNFTLKIRSTKLEDSAMYFCASMRQGTNEAFFGQGTRLTVV.

The chain employs TRBV27 and TRBJ2-1; D is tentatively TRBD1 or TRBD2 (6 bases each). V lost 4 bases and J 8 bases, leaving 12 bases between the germline ends. There are 13 residues in the CDR3. CDR1 is MNHEY, CDR2 SMNVEV, per germline (reference sequence). DNA for the CDR3: TGTGCCAGCAGTTGGAGGGGGTTGGATGAGCAGTTCTTC. Translation gives CASSWRGLDEQFF.

This clonotype was counted between two and nine times. This chain joins TRBV27 and TRBJ2-5; tentatively, D is TRBD2 (5 bases). There are 15 residues in the CDR3. The germline CDR1 and CDR2 sequences are MNHEY and SMNVEV (reference sequence). V was trimmed by 3 bases and J by 6 bases, leaving 17 bases between them. The CDR3 DNA sequence: TGTGCCAGCAGTTTGGCGGGCCGGTTAGGGCAGACCCAGTACTTC. Its translation: CASSLAGRLGQTQYF.

This clonotype has a handful of counts. The V gene is TRBV7-2, the J gene TRBJ2-5; possible D gene TRBD1, 5 bases. The germline CDR1 and CDR2 sequences are SGHTA and FQGNSA. V was shortened by 6 bases and J by 1 base, with 9 bases between the two germline ends. CDR3 size: 13 residues. Here the CDR3 DNA reads TGTGCCAGCAGAAAGGGGATCCAAGAGACCCAGTACTTC. Amino acids: CASRKGIQETQYF.

V is TRBV7-3 and J is TRBJ2-1, with D uncertain. V shed 0 bases and J shed 0 bases, with 6 bases lying between them. In germline, CDR1 is SGHTA, CDR2 FQGTGA. The CDR3 covers 15 residues. CDR3 coding DNA: TGTGCCAGCAGCTTAACTCCGAACTCCTACAATGAGCAGTTCTTC. Protein: CASSLTPNSYNEQFF.

This clonotype was counted at least ten times. This CDR3 reads CAISSSSGGGTDTQYF. CDR3 nucleotides: TGTGCCATCAGTTCCTCTAGCGGTGGTGGCACAGATACGCAGTATTTT. The chain recombines TRBV10-3 with TRBJ2-3; 7 positions agree with TRBD2. The CDR3 covers 16 residues. V gave up 5 bases and J gave up 1 base; unmatched junction bases: 9. Germline V gives CDR1 ENHRY, CDR2 SYGVKD.

The rearrangement uses TRBV6-2 or TRBV6-3 and TRBJ1-5; no definite D call. This CDR3 has 19 residues. The ends were cut back, 1 base at V and 0 bases at J, with 19 bases in the middle. Germline V lookup: CDR1 MNHEY, CDR2 SVGEGT. CDR3 DNA sequence: TGTGCCAGCAGTTACTGGTTTTTTCCGTCTTTCTTTAGCAATCAGCCCCAGCATTTT. Its translation is CASSYWFFPSFFSNQPQHF.

This chain joins TRBV6-1 and TRBJ1-4, with D possibly TRBD1 on 5 matching bases. Per the germline V gene, CDR1 is MNHNS and CDR2 is SASEGT. The CDR3 is 14 residues long. The V end lost 7 bases, the J end lost 2 bases, and 11 bases lay between the germline ends. The DNA for the CDR3 is TGTGCCAGCAAGCAGGGCTCGACTAATGAAAAACTGTTTTTT. Protein sequence: CASKQGSTNEKLFF.

This clonotype was detected a few times. This sequence joins TRBV12-3 or TRBV12-4 and TRBJ1-2; the D is unclear. V gave up 6 bases and J gave up 4 bases, with 18 bases separating them. This CDR3 contains 15 residues. The CDR3 protein is CASRLGPGYGYGYTF. The CDR3 DNA reads as TGTGCCAGCAGGTTGGGTCCAGGTTATGGCTATGGCTACACCTTC.